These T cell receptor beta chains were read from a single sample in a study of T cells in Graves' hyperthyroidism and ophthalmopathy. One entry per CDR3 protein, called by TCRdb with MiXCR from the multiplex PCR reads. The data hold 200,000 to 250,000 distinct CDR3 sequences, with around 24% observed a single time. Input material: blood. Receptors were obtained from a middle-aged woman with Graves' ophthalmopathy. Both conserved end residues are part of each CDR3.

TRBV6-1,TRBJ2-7,CASSKIAGPAAMEQYF
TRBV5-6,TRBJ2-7,CASSLIGAGSYEQYF
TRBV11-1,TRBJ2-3,CASSWWDRGTDTQYF
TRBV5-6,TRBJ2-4,CASSSGLSIQYF
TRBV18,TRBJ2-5,CASSPPGLATMLETQYF
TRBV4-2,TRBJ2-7,CASSGGTSYTYEQYF
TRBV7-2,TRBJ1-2,CASSLAVGGQSYGYTF
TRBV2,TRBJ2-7,CASTGTSGSQQYF
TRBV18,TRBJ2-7,CASSPQEPTTYEQYF
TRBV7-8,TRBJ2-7,CASSFPGQAYEQYF
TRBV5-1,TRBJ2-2,CASSLVHPTGELFF